These 4 T cell receptor beta chains were all obtained from the same sample, sequenced in a study of CD8+ T cells in alopecia areata. After isolation, RNA underwent reverse transcription to generate cDNA as the sequencing template. The data were produced by immunoSEQ multiplex PCR, yet TCRdb's version contains in-frame clones alone and is incomplete. The sample yields 80,000 to 100,000 clones, 35% to 50% seen once. The sequenced sample consisted of CD4+ T cells sorted from blood. Source of these receptors: a human donor with alopecia areata.

The V and J genes are TRBV7-2 and TRBJ1-2, with 11 bases aligning to TRBD1. The CDR3 loop spans 12 amino acids. V lost 5 bases to trimming and J lost 8 bases; unmatched junction nucleotides: 1. Germline CDR1 SGHTA, CDR2 FQGNSA. The DNA of the CDR3 is TGTGCCAGCAGCCGGACAGGGGGCGGCTACACCTTC. It translates to CASSRTGGGYTF.

The chain combines TRBV30 with TRBJ2-1, with TRBD2 matching 9 bases. With 1 base clipped from V and 2 bases from J, the junction kept 6 bases outside the gene matches. Germline V gene sequence: CDR1 GTSNPN, CDR2 SVGIG (reference sequence). The CDR3 is 16 amino acids. DNA for the CDR3: TGTGCCTGGAGTGGACTAGCGGAGATTGCCTACAATGAGCAGTTCTTC. It translates to CAWSGLAEIAYNEQFF. Full variable domain (outside the CDR3, taken from reference TRBV30 and TRBJ2-1): SQTIHQWPATLVQPVGSPLSLECTVEGTSNPNLYWYRQAAGRGLQLLFYSVGIGQISSEVPQNLSASRPQDRQFILSSKKLLLSDSGFYLCAWSGLAEIAYNEQFFGPGTRLTVL.

This clone was seen more than once but under ten times. The rearrangement uses TRBV27 and TRBJ2-5; D uncertain. V gave up 7 bases and J gave up 5 bases, with 14 bases separating them. This CDR3 has 13 amino acids. Per germline, CDR1 MNHEY and CDR2 SMNVEV (reference sequence). CDR3 DNA: TGTGCCAGCATCCACGGCTGGTTGGAGACCCAGTACTTC. Protein sequence: CASIHGWLETQYF.

This clone came up a few times. The V gene is TRBV29-1, the J gene TRBJ2-3, with TRBD1 matching 7 bases. Germline V gives CDR1 SQVTM, CDR2 ANQGSEA. The V gene end was trimmed by 5 bases and the J gene end by 2 bases; junction bases not matched to a gene: 10. The CDR3 has 15 amino acids. CDR3 sequence reads: CSVQASGTDTDTQYF. The CDR3 DNA sequence: TGCAGCGTTCAAGCCTCCGGGACAGACACAGATACGCAGTATTTT.